Shown below are 16 T cell receptor beta chains from a single sample sequenced in a study of blood T cell repertoires in COVID-19. Assay used: immunoSEQ multiplex PCR; TCRdb lists only in-frame clones, some missing. The sample has approximately 250,000 clones, around four fifths seen once; the top ten hold around 4%. The sample consisted of peripheral blood. The receptors were gathered from a man aged 50 to 59 with acute or convalescent COVID-19.

The chain carries TRBV2 and TRBJ1-5, with unresolved D. The CDR3 sequence is 17 residues long. V lost 6 bases, J lost 0 bases, and 18 bases lay in between. Per germline, CDR1 SNHLY and CDR2 FYNNEI. The CDR3: CASRAQVGVLSNQPQHF. The DNA of the CDR3 is TGTGCCAGCAGGGCCCAGGTCGGGGTCCTTAGCAATCAGCCCCAGCATTTT.

CDR3 amino acids: CASSRGFGTEAFF. In DNA, the CDR3 is TGTGCCAGCAGCAGGGGGTTTGGCACTGAAGCTTTCTTT. The chain uses TRBV11-3 and TRBJ1-1; TRBD1 is a possible D gene (6 bases). This CDR3 has 13 amino acids. V lost 5 bases and J 4 bases, leaving 11 bases between the germline ends. Germline lookup yields CDR1 SGHNT and CDR2 YENEEA.

The CDR3 nucleotides read TGTGCCTGGAGTGGACAGGGGATAGCCTATGGCTACACCTTC. Protein: CAWSGQGIAYGYTF. The V gene is TRBV30, the J gene TRBJ1-2; 8 bases are shared with TRBD1. Losses at the gene ends were 1 base for V and 4 bases for J; bases not matched to a gene: 5. Germline V gene lookup returns CDR1 GTSNPN and CDR2 SVGIG (reference sequence). This CDR3 is 14 amino acids long.

The genes are TRBV5-1 and TRBJ2-7; 8 bases match TRBD2. After removal of 4 bases from V and 2 bases from J, the junction contained 8 bases not matched to a gene. The CDR3 totals 15 residues. The V gene's germline CDR1 is SGHRS and CDR2 YFSETQ. The CDR3 region has the DNA TGCGCCAGCAGCACGGGGGCCGGGGGGGCCTACGAGCAGTACTTC. This codes for CASSTGAGGAYEQYF.

The chain carries TRBV4-1 and TRBJ1-5; TRBD1 matches at 11 bases. Trimming removed 4 bases from V and 6 bases from J; junction bases left unmatched: 5. This CDR3 region has 15 residues. The V gene's germline CDR1 is MGHRA and CDR2 YSYEKL. The CDR3 loop is CASSPGQGGVQPQHF. The CDR3 DNA is TGCGCCAGCAGCCCGGGACAGGGGGGCGTTCAGCCCCAGCATTTT.

The rearrangement uses TRBV5-5 and TRBJ2-6; D unclear. Germline V gives CDR1 SGHKS, CDR2 YYEKEE (reference sequence). V was trimmed by 2 bases and J by 0 bases, leaving 6 bases between them. The CDR3 consists of 15 residues. In nucleotides, the CDR3 is TGTGCCAGCAGCTTCGGGTACTCTGGGGCCAACGTCCTGACTTTC. Translated: CASSFGYSGANVLTF. The whole variable domain, filled in from reference TRBV5-5 and TRBJ2-6, reads DAGVTQSPTHLIKTRGQQVTLRCSPISGHKSVSWYQQVLGQGPQFIFQYYEKEERGRGNFPDRFSARQFPNYSSELNVNALLLGDSALYLCASSFGYSGANVLTFGAGSRLTVL.

V and J are TRBV3-1 (or the pseudogene TRBV3-2) and TRBJ1-2; D is possibly TRBD1 (6 bases). The germline V gene has CDR1 LGHDT and CDR2 YNNKEL (reference sequence). There are 13 residues in the CDR3. V lost 9 bases and J lost 4, with 15 bases in between. The CDR3 region is CASKQGLGYGYTF. Written as DNA, the CDR3 is TGTGCCAGTAAACAGGGATTGGGCTATGGCTACACCTTC.

V and J are TRBV21-1 and TRBJ1-2. TRBV21-1 is noted as a pseudogene. The CDR3 length is 12 residues. CDR3 sequence: CASSKEKTCGTF. In DNA, the CDR3 is TGTGCCAGCAGCAAAGAGAAAACTTGTGGCACCTTC.

The V gene is TRBV25-1, the J gene TRBJ1-2, with TRBD1 matching 10 bases. With V trimmed by 6 bases and J by 4 bases, 5 bases remained unmatched. The CDR3 runs to 14 residues. Germline loops: CDR1 MGHDK, CDR2 SYGVNS. The CDR3, as DNA: TGTGCCAGCAGGGAGGGGGACAGGGGCTATGGCTACACCTTC. Amino acids: CASREGDRGYGYTF.

The gene calls are TRBV7-9 and TRBJ2-7, with 8 bases identical to TRBD2. The CDR3 totals 15 residues. V trimming: 2 bases; J trimming: 3 bases; junction bases outside the gene matches: 6. CDR1 and CDR2 (germline): SEHNR, FQNEAQ (reference sequence). The CDR3 protein is CASSLLRGALYEQYF. CDR3 coding DNA: TGTGCCAGCAGCTTACTGCGGGGGGCACTCTACGAGCAGTACTTC.

The chain couples TRBV6-5 to TRBJ2-7, with D maybe TRBD2 (6 bases). Per the germline V gene, CDR1 is MNHEY and CDR2 is SVGAGI. The CDR3 sequence is 15 residues long. Trimming removed 4 bases from V and 7 bases from J, with 20 bases in between. The CDR3 loop is CASSSASAASEEQYF. CDR3 nucleotide sequence: TGTGCCAGCAGTTCAGCTAGCGCCGCCTCAGAGGAGCAGTACTTC.

This clone was detected only a few times. The chain is built from TRBV2 and TRBJ2-1; TRBD2 matches at 8 bases. This CDR3 is built from 15 residues. V dropped 5 bases and J dropped 10; count of bases not matched to a gene: 13. CDR1 is SNHLY, CDR2 FYNNEI, per germline. CDR3 loop: CASSPDVGRAGEQFF. As DNA, the CDR3 is TGTGCCAGCAGTCCCGACGTCGGGAGGGCGGGGGAGCAGTTCTTC.

The gene calls are TRBV5-6 and TRBJ1-1; D gene uncertain. The CDR3 loop spans 11 amino acids. V was pared by 6 bases and J by 2 bases, with 5 bases between. Per the germline V gene, CDR1 is SGHDT and CDR2 is YYEEEE. DNA for the CDR3: TGTGCCAGCAACAAAAACACTGAAGCTTTCTTT. The encoded protein is CASNKNTEAFF.

This clone was detected a few times. V gene TRBV7-3 combines with J gene TRBJ1-1; tentative D call: TRBD1 (5 bases). V dropped 5 bases and J dropped 3 bases, with 13 bases sitting between them. Looked up from germline, CDR1 is SGHTA and CDR2 is FQGTGA. The CDR3 loop spans 14 amino acids. The CDR3 DNA is TGTGCCAGCAGCCCAGGCAGGGCCGACACTGAAGCTTTCTTT. It codes for CASSPGRADTEAFF.

This chain links TRBV20-1 with TRBJ1-3, with D unclear. The CDR3 extends over 11 amino acids. Trimming stripped 3 bases from V and 9 bases from J, with 9 bases between. Germline CDR1 DFQATT, CDR2 SNEGSKA (reference sequence). DNA of the CDR3: TGCAGTGCTAGTGGCCAGTCCACCATATATTTT. Protein sequence: CSASGQSTIYF.

J is TRBJ2-7 and V is TRBV4-2, with 7 bases lining up with TRBD2. Germline V gene data show CDR1 as LGHNA and CDR2 as YNFKEQ. V was pared by 1 base and J by 6 bases, with 15 bases of the junction left unmatched. This CDR3 contains 17 residues. The CDR3 bases are TGTGCCAGCAGCCAAGCGGCGTTCGAGGCGGGAGCAGGCGAGCAGTACTTC. Its protein product is CASSQAAFEAGAGEQYF.